One sample yielded the 9 T cell receptor beta chains listed below, sequenced in a study of OX40 agonist ivuxolimab in advanced cancers. Produced via immunoSEQ multiplex PCR; TCRdb's table is partial and in-frame only. Of over 55,000 clones listed, more than 85% are singletons. The sequences come from CD4+ or CD8+ T cells sorted from blood, collected in a trial of the OX40 agonist ivuxolimab. The receptors shown here come from an adult with an advanced solid tumor such as melanoma, head and neck, liver or kidney cancer.

The V call is TRBV5-1, the J call TRBJ2-2, with 8 bases aligning to TRBD1. V trimming: 0 bases; J trimming: 8 bases; junction bases outside the gene matches: 9. This CDR3 has 16 amino acids. The germline V gene encodes CDR1 SGHRS and CDR2 YFSETQ. CDR3 residues: CASSLGADRVAGELFF. The CDR3 DNA sequence: TGCGCCAGCAGCTTGGGAGCGGACAGGGTCGCGGGGGAGCTGTTTTTT.

The chain recombines TRBV11-3 with TRBJ2-6; TRBD1 agrees at 12 bases. Looked up from germline, CDR1 is SGHNT and CDR2 is YENEEA. J gave up 0 bases and V 9 bases, and 6 bases lay outside the gene matches. This CDR3 comprises 17 residues. In DNA form, the CDR3 reads TGTGCCAGTGACCCGGGACAGGGGGCCTCTGGGGCCAACGTCCTGACTTTC. It translates to CASDPGQGASGANVLTF.

J is TRBJ1-1 and V is TRBV5-1; a possible D gene is TRBD1 (5 bases). V was cut by 7 bases and J by 2 bases, with 12 bases left in between. Germline lookup yields CDR1 SGHRS and CDR2 YFSETQ. The CDR3 runs 13 residues. Here the CDR3 reads CASGIQVNTEAFF. The CDR3 nucleotides are TGCGCCAGCGGGATACAGGTAAACACTGAAGCTTTCTTT.

The genes are TRBV4-2 and TRBJ2-5, with no clear D. The CDR3 consists of 13 residues. The V end was cut by 5 bases, the J end by 1 base, with 8 bases between. Looked up from germline, CDR1 is LGHNA and CDR2 is YNFKEQ. DNA for the CDR3: TGTGCCAGCAGCTTCGGTATCCAAGAGACCCAGTACTTC. Amino acid sequence: CASSFGIQETQYF.

This clone was detected only once. The CDR3 spells CASTQWLSGANVLTF. The DNA of the CDR3 is TGTGCCAGTACCCAGTGGCTCTCTGGGGCCAACGTCCTGACTTTC. The V call is TRBV19, the J call TRBJ2-6, with no clear D. Germline lookup yields CDR1 LNHDA and CDR2 SQIVND (reference sequence). The CDR3 is 15 amino acids. The V and J ends lost 7 bases and 0 bases respectively, with 10 bases between them.

The rearrangement uses TRBV4-2 and TRBJ2-3; 11 bases match TRBD2. V dropped 4 bases and J dropped 5; count of bases not matched to a gene: 11. Per the germline V gene, CDR1 is LGHNA and CDR2 is YNFKEQ. The CDR3 spans 17 residues. CDR3 region: CASSRQSTSGAKDTQYF. The CDR3 DNA reads TGTGCCAGCAGCCGCCAATCGACTAGCGGGGCAAAAGATACGCAGTATTTT.

This clone was seen just once. The gene calls are TRBV28 and TRBJ2-5; 9 nucleotides line up with TRBD2. The germline V gene has CDR1 MDHEN and CDR2 SYDVKM. This CDR3 has 18 amino acids. Trimming at V came to 7 bases and at J to 7 bases, leaving 22 bases not matched to a gene. In DNA, the CDR3 is TGTGCCAGCACCGACCTGGACCGAGGCGGGAGGGCCCGTGGGACCCAGTACTTC. Translating it yields CASTDLDRGGRARGTQYF.

The chain uses TRBV6-1 and TRBJ2-7; TRBD1 matches 8 bases. This CDR3 spans 15 amino acids. The junction had 5 bases not matched to a gene; V was cut back by 4 bases and J by 0 bases. Germline V lookup: CDR1 MNHNS, CDR2 SASEGT. In DNA, the CDR3 is TGTGCCAGCAGTGGAGCAGGGGGCGCCTCCTACGAGCAGTACTTC. Protein product: CASSGAGGASYEQYF.

The chain recombines TRBV27 with TRBJ2-1, with TRBD2 matching 9 bases. CDR3 length: 18 residues. Germline values: CDR1 MNHEY, CDR2 SMNVEV (reference sequence). V lost 3 bases to trimming and J lost 0 bases; unmatched junction nucleotides: 9. CDR3 DNA sequence: TGTGCCAGCAGTTTTAATTATGCGGGAGGGAGCTCCTACAATGAGCAGTTCTTC. As protein: CASSFNYAGGSSYNEQFF.